This T cell receptor (beta chain) was sequenced during a study of graft-versus-host responses after intestinal transplantation. Study-wide background: All recipients were transplanted with multivisceral, liver-intestinal, or isolated intestinal grafts. Study outcomes and limitations: Where graft-donor T cell macrochimerism was present, patients had high graft-versus-host to host-versus-graft clonal ratios in allografts.

In germline, CDR1 is MGHRA, CDR2 YSYEKL. The length of the CDR3 is 16 residues. V lost 1 base, J lost 6 bases, and 4 bases stayed unmatched. This clone has just one count. Its antigen remains unidentified. Clones were sequenced by immunoSEQ multiplex PCR, and TCRdb holds only the in-frame ones, with some missing. The sample contains about 80,000 clones, roughly 90% of which appear only once. Specimen: PBMCs, collected 98 days after intestinal transplantation. The clonotype comes from a human patient who received an intestinal transplant, so some T cells may come from the graft donor. This chain links TRBV4-1 with TRBJ1-5; 12 positions agree with TRBD1. This chain's CDR3 is CASSQAGQGAGQPQHF. As DNA, the CDR3 is TGCGCCAGCAGCCAAGCGGGACAGGGGGCAGGTCAGCCCCAGCATTTT.